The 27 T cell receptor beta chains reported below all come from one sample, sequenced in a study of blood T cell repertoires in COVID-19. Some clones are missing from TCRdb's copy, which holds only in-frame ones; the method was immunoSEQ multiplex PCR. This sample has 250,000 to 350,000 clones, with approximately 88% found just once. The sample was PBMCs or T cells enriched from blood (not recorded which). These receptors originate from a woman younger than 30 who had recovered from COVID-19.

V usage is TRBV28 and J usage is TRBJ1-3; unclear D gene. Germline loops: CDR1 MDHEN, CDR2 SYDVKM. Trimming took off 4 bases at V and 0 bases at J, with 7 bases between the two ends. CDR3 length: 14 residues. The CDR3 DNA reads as TGTGCCAGCAGTTCCCGAGTCTCTGGAAACACCATATATTTT. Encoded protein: CASSSRVSGNTIYF. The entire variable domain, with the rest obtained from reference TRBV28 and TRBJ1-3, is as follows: DVKVTQSSRYLVKRTGEKVFLECVQDMDHENMFWYRQDPGLGLRLIYFSYDVKMKEKGDIPEGYSVSREKKERFSLILESASTNQTSMYLCASSSRVSGNTIYFGEGSWLTVV.

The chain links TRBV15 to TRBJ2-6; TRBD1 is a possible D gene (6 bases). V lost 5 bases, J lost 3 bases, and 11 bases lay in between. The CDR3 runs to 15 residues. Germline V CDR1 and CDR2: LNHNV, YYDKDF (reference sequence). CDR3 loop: CATSRTGSGANVLTF. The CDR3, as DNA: TGTGCCACCAGCCGTACAGGGAGTGGGGCCAACGTCCTGACTTTC.

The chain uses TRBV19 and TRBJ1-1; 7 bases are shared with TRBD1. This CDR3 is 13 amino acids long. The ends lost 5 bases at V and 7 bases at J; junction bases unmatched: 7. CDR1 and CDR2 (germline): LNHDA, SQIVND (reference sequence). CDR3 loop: CASSPGDSFEAFF. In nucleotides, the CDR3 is TGTGCCAGTAGTCCGGGGGACAGTTTTGAAGCTTTCTTT.

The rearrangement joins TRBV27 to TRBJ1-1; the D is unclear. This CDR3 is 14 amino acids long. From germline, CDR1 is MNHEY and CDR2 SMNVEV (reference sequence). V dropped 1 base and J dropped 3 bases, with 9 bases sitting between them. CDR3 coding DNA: TGTGCCAGCAGTTTATTTTCGGGTTACACTGAAGCTTTCTTT. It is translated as CASSLFSGYTEAFF.

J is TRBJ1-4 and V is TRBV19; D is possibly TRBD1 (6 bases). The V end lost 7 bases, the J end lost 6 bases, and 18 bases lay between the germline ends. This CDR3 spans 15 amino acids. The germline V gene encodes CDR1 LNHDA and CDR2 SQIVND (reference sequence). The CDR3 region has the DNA TGTGCCAGTACACCGGGGAACGCAGGGGATGAAAAACTGTTTTTT. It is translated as CASTPGNAGDEKLFF.

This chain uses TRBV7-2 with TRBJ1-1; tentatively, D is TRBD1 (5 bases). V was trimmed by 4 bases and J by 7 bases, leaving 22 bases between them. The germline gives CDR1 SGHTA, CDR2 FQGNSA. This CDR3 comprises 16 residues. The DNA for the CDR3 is TGTGCCAGCAGCTCGCAGGCCGTAGGGACCGGGAGTGAAGCTTTCTTT. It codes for CASSSQAVGTGSEAFF.

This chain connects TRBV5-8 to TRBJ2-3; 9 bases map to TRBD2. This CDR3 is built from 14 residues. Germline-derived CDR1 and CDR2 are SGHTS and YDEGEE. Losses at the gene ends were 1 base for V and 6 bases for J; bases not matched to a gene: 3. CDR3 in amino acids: CASSLLAGMDTQYF. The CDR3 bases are TGTGCCAGCAGCTTGCTAGCGGGGATGGATACGCAGTATTTT.

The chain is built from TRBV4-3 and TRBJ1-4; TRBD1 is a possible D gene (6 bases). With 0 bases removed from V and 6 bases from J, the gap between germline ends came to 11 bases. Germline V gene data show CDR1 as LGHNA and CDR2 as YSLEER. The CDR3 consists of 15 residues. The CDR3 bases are TGCGCCAGCAGCCAAGAACTACAGGGTGATGAAAAACTGTTTTTT. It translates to CASSQELQGDEKLFF.

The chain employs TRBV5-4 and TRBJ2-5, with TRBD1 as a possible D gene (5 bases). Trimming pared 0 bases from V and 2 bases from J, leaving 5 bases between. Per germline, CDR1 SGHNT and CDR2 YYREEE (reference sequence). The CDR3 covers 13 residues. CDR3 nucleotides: TGTGCCAGCAGCTTGGACAGGCAAGAGACCCAGTACTTC. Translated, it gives CASSLDRQETQYF. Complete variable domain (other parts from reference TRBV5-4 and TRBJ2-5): ETGVTQSPTHLIKTRGQQVTLRCSSQSGHNTVSWYQQALGQGPQFIFQYYREEENGRGNFPPRFSGLQFPNYSSELNVNALELDDSALYLCASSLDRQETQYFGPGTRLLVL.

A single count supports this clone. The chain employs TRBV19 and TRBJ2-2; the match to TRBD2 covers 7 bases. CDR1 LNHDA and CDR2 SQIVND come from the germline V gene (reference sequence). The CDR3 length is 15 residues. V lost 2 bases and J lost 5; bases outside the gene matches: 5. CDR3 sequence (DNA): TGTGCCAGTAGTATACCCGGGAGGAGGACCGGGGAGCTGTTTTTT. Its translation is CASSIPGRRTGELFF.

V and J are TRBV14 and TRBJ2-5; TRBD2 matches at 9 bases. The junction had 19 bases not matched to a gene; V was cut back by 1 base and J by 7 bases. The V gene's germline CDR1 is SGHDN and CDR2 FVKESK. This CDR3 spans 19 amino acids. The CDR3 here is CASSQAVIGPSGIYGTQYF. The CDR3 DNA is TGTGCCAGCAGCCAAGCGGTGATCGGTCCTAGCGGGATATATGGGACCCAGTACTTC.

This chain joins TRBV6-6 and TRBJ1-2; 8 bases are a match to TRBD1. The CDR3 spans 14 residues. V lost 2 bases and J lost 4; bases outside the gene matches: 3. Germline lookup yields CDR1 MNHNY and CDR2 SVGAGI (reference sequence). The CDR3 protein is CASSYGTGAYGYTF. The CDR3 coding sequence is TGTGCCAGCAGTTACGGGACAGGCGCCTATGGCTACACCTTC.

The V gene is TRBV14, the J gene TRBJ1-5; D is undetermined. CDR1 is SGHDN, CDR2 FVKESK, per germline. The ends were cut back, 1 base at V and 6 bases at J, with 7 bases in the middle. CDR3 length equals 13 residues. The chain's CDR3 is CASSQVEGQPQHF. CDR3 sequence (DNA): TGTGCCAGCAGCCAAGTTGAGGGTCAGCCCCAGCATTTT.

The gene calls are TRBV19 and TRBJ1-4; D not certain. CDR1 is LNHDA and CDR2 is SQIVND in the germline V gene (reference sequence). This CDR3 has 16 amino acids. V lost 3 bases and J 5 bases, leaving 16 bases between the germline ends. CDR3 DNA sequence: TGTGCCAGTAGTATGTCTGGAGGCACACTGAATGAAAAACTGTTTTTT. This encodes CASSMSGGTLNEKLFF.

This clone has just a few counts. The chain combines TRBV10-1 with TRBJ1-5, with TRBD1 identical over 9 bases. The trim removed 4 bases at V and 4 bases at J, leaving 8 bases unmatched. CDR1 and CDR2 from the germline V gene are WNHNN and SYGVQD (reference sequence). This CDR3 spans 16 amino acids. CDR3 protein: CASSAHRDRDNQPQHF. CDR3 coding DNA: TGCGCCAGCAGTGCCCATCGGGACAGGGATAATCAGCCCCAGCATTTT.

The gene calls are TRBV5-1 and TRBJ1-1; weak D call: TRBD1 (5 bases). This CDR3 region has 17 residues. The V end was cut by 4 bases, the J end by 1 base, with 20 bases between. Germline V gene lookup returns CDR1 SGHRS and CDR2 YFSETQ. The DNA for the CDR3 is TGCGCCAGCAGCCCTACCCATGTCCAGGGTGGGAACACTGAAGCTTTCTTT. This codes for CASSPTHVQGGNTEAFF.

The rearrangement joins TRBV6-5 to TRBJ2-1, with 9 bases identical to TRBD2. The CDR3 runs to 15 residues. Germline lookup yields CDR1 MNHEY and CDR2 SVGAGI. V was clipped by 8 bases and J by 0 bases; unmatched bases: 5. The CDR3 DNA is TGTGCCAGCGCTAGCGGGGACATCTCCTACAATGAGCAGTTCTTC. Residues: CASASGDISYNEQFF.

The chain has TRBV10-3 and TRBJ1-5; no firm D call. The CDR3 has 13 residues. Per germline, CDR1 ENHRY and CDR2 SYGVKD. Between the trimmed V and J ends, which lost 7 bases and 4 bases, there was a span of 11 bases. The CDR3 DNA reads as TGTGCCATCACCGCAGACTCGAATCAGCCCCAGCATTTT. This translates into CAITADSNQPQHF.

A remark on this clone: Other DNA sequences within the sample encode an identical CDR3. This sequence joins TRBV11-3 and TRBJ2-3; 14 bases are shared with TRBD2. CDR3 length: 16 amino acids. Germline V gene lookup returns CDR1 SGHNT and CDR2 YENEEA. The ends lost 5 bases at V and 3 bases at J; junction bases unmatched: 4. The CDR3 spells CASSPGTSGRTDTQYF. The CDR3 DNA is TGTGCCAGCAGCCCCGGGACTAGCGGGAGAACAGATACGCAGTATTTT.

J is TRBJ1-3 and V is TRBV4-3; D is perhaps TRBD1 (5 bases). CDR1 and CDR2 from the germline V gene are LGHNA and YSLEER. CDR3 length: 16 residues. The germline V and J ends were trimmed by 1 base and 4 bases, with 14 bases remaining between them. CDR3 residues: CASSQALLAGGNTIYF. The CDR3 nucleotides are TGCGCCAGCAGCCAAGCGCTCTTGGCAGGGGGAAACACCATATATTTT.

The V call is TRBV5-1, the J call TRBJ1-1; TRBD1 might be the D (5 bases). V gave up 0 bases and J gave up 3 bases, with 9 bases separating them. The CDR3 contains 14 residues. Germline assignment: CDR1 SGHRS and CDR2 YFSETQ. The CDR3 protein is CASSLDRTDTEAFF. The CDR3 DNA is TGCGCCAGCAGCTTGGACAGGACGGACACTGAAGCTTTCTTT. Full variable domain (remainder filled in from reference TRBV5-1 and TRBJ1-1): KAGVTQTPRYLIKTRGQQVTLSCSPISGHRSVSWYQQTPGQGLQFLFEYFSETQRNKGNFPGRFSGRQFSNSRSEMNVSTLELGDSALYLCASSLDRTDTEAFFGQGTRLTVV.

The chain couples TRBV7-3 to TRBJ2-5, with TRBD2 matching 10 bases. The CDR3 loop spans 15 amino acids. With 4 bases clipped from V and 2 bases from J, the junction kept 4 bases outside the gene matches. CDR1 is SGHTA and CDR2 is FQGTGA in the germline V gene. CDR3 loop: CASSSSGGPQETQYF. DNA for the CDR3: TGTGCCAGCAGCTCTAGCGGGGGACCACAAGAGACCCAGTACTTC.

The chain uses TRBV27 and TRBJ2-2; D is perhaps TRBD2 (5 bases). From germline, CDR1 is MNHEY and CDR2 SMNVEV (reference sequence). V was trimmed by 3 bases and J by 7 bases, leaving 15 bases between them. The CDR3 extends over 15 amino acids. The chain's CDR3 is CASSLYGVVRGELFF. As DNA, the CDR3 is TGTGCCAGCAGTTTGTACGGGGTGGTACGCGGGGAGCTGTTTTTT.

The CDR3 here is CASSPGSGPHNEQFF. The DNA of the CDR3 is TGCGCCAGCAGTCCCGGAAGCGGGCCCCACAATGAGCAGTTCTTC. The chain joins TRBV4-3 to TRBJ2-1; D possibly corresponds to TRBD2 (6 bases). The CDR3 length is 15 residues. Germline-derived CDR1 and CDR2 are LGHNA and YSLEER. V shed 6 bases and J shed 5 bases, with 17 bases lying between them.

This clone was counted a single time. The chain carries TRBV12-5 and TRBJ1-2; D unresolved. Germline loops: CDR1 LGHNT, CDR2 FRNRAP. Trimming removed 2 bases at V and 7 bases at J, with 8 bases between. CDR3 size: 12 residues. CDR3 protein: CASGLTWPGYTF. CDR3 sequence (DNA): TGTGCTAGTGGTTTGACATGGCCTGGCTACACCTTC.

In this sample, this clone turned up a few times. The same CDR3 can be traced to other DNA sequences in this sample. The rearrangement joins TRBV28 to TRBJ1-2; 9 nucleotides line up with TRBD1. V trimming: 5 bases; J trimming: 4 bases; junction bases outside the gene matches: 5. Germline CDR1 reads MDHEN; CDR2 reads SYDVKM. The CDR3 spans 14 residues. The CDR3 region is CASSPGTGIYGYTF. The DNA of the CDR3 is TGTGCCAGCAGTCCTGGGACAGGGATCTATGGCTACACCTTC.

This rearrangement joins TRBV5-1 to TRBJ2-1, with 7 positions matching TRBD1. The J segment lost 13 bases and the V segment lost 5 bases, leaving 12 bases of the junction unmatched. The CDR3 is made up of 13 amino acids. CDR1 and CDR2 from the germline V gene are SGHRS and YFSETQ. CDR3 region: CASRFIGTDPQFF. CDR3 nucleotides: TGCGCCAGCAGATTCATAGGGACAGATCCCCAGTTCTTC.